This section outlines one TCR beta chain sequence together with its context. What it binds is not known. Investigators isolated RNA and reverse transcribed it into cDNA to act as the sequencing template. The repertoire was sequenced with immunoSEQ multiplex PCR; TCRdb's copy has only in-frame clones and lacks some. In the table there are approximately 120,000 clones, around 50% of which are singletons. These data originate in a study of CD8+ T cells in alopecia areata. Study-level results: Resident alphabeta T cells of normal skin are also sequenced in scalp samples.

This receptor was identified in a human donor with alopecia areata. The specimen was NKG2D-low CD8+ T cells sorted from blood.

The CDR3 DNA reads as TGTGCCTGGAGTAGGCCCCCAGGGACGGGCGGAAACACCATATATTTT. Its protein product is CAWSRPPGTGGNTIYF. The chain employs TRBV30 and TRBJ1-3; D is perhaps TRBD1 (5 bases). This CDR3 comprises 16 residues. Germline lookup yields CDR1 GTSNPN and CDR2 SVGIG (reference sequence). V was shortened by 2 bases and J by 4 bases, with 18 bases between the two germline ends.